These 14 T cell receptor beta chains were sequenced from one sample in a study of cytomegalovirus exposure and HLA in healthy donors. PCR was performed using 60 Vbeta and 13 Jbeta primers. Clones were read by immunoSEQ multiplex PCR, and TCRdb kept only the in-frame ones, dropping some. The table shows some 150,000 clones, with about four fifths occurring only once. The specimen sequenced was PBMCs. These receptors originate from a woman aged 40 to 55 in good health and CMV-seronegative.

There are a few counts of this clone. This rearrangement joins TRBV6-5 to TRBJ2-7; TRBD1 agrees at 10 bases. The junction had 8 bases not matched to a gene; V was cut back by 7 bases and J by 5 bases. The CDR3 has 14 residues. The germline CDR1 and CDR2 sequences are MNHEY and SVGAGI. Here the CDR3 DNA reads TGTGCCAGCATCCCGGGACAGGGGAGGCACGAGCAGTACTTC. Translated, it gives CASIPGQGRHEQYF.

V usage is TRBV7-9 and J usage is TRBJ1-1, with D hard to call. This CDR3 region has 12 residues. Germline V gene sequence: CDR1 SEHNR, CDR2 FQNEAQ (reference sequence). V was shortened by 5 bases and J by 8 bases, with 12 bases between the two germline ends. The CDR3 here is CASSESAQEAFF. The CDR3 coding sequence is TGTGCCAGCAGCGAATCGGCACAGGAAGCTTTCTTT. The full variable domain, with the rest looked up from reference TRBV7-9 and TRBJ1-1, is DTGVSQNPRHKITKRGQNVTFRCDPISEHNRLYWYRQTLGQGPEFLTYFQNEAQLEKSRLLSDRFSAERPKGSFSTLEIQRTEQGDSAMYLCASSESAQEAFFGQGTRLTVV.

This rearrangement joins TRBV6-6 to TRBJ2-7; 7 bases are shared with TRBD2. In germline, CDR1 is MNHNY, CDR2 SVGAGI (reference sequence). The J segment lost 0 bases and the V segment lost 5 bases, leaving 7 bases of the junction unmatched. This CDR3 region has 15 residues. DNA of the CDR3: TGTGCCAGCAGTCCCCGAGGCGGGAGCTCCTACGAGCAGTACTTC. This encodes CASSPRGGSSYEQYF.

The chain uses TRBV27 and TRBJ2-7; D not resolved. Germline-derived CDR1 and CDR2 are MNHEY and SMNVEV (reference sequence). V was clipped by 2 bases and J by 3 bases, with 11 bases between them. The CDR3 runs to 14 residues. The CDR3 sequence: CASSLVARIYEQYF. The CDR3 DNA sequence: TGTGCCAGCAGTTTAGTGGCCAGAATCTACGAGCAGTACTTC.

This clone was detected only a few times. V and J are TRBV15 and TRBJ2-7, with D tentatively TRBD2 (5 bases). This CDR3 spans 15 amino acids. The germline V gene encodes CDR1 LNHNV and CDR2 YYDKDF (reference sequence). The germline V and J ends were trimmed by 5 bases and 4 bases, with 18 bases remaining between them. In DNA form, the CDR3 reads TGTGCCACCAGCCTAGATCCGGGATTTCGGTACGAGCAGTACTTC. Its protein is CATSLDPGFRYEQYF.

The chain combines TRBV28 with TRBJ1-1; no firm D call. Germline V gene lookup returns CDR1 MDHEN and CDR2 SYDVKM. Deletions cut 1 base from V and 3 bases from J, with 12 bases between. The length of the CDR3 is 15 residues. The DNA for the CDR3 is TGTGCCAGCAGTTTATTCGAGGGAGTGGACACTGAAGCTTTCTTT. Protein sequence: CASSLFEGVDTEAFF.

The rearrangement uses TRBV25-1 and TRBJ2-2; D gene ambiguous. V lost 0 bases, J lost 0 bases, and 8 bases lay in between. Looked up from germline, CDR1 is MGHDK and CDR2 is SYGVNS. The CDR3 length is 16 residues. CDR3 DNA sequence: TGTGCCAGCAGTGAATATGCCAGATCGAACACCGGGGAGCTGTTTTTT. Amino acid sequence: CASSEYARSNTGELFF. Supplemented by reference TRBV25-1 and TRBJ2-2, the full variable domain reads EADIYQTPRYLVIGTGKKITLECSQTMGHDKMYWYQQDPGMELHLIHYSYGVNSTEKGDLSSESTVSRIRTEHFPLTLESARPSHTSQYLCASSEYARSNTGELFFGEGSRLTVL.

The CDR3 nucleotides read TGTGCCAGCAGTCGAAGCGGACAGGGGGTACGCGAGACCCAGTACTTC. It translates to CASSRSGQGVRETQYF. The chain couples TRBV7-8 to TRBJ2-5; 10 nucleotides agree with TRBD1. This CDR3 is 16 amino acids long. The V and J ends lost 6 bases and 5 bases, in that order; junction bases with no gene match: 12. CDR1 is SGHVS, CDR2 FQNEAQ, per germline. Drawing the rest from reference TRBV7-8 and TRBJ2-5, the complete variable domain is GAGVSQSPRYKVAKRGQDVALRCDPISGHVSLFWYQQALGQGPEFLTYFQNEAQLDKSGLPSDRFFAERPEGSVSTLKIQRTQQEDSAVYLCASSRSGQGVRETQYFGPGTRLLVL.

The genes are TRBV6-6 and TRBJ1-2; 11 bases align to TRBD1. Germline CDR1 and CDR2: MNHNY and SVGAGI (reference sequence). Trimming removed 6 bases from V and 6 bases from J; junction bases left unmatched: 6. CDR3 length equals 14 residues. This CDR3 reads CASSPGTGGDGYTF. The CDR3 coding sequence is TGTGCCAGCAGCCCTGGGACAGGGGGAGATGGCTACACCTTC.

The sample holds one count of this clone. This chain joins TRBV27 and TRBJ2-7; weak D call: TRBD2 (6 bases). The V gene lost 2 bases and the J gene lost 6 bases, with 14 bases spanning the gap. Germline CDR1 reads MNHEY; CDR2 reads SMNVEV (reference sequence). CDR3 length: 14 residues. The CDR3: CASSLRESNGEQYF. The CDR3, as DNA: TGTGCCAGCAGTTTACGGGAGTCTAACGGCGAGCAGTACTTC.

The chain employs TRBV5-1 and TRBJ1-4, with TRBD1 matching over 7 bases. Trimming took 4 bases from V and 0 from J; bases not matched to a gene: 6. The CDR3 runs to 16 residues. Germline lookup yields CDR1 SGHRS and CDR2 YFSETQ. The CDR3 loop reads CASSKGQTTTNEKLFF. The CDR3 region has the DNA TGCGCCAGCAGCAAGGGACAGACTACAACTAATGAAAAACTGTTTTTT.

The CDR3 region is CASSLASGQPQHF. Here the CDR3 DNA reads TGTGCCAGCAGCTTGGCGTCAGGTCAGCCCCAGCATTTT. The V call is TRBV5-6, the J call TRBJ1-5; D gene ambiguous. CDR1 and CDR2 (germline): SGHDT, YYEEEE. Trimming removed 0 bases from V and 6 bases from J, with 7 bases in between. The CDR3 runs 13 residues. Combining the CDR3 with reference TRBV5-6 and TRBJ1-5 gives the whole variable domain DAGVTQSPTHLIKTRGQQVTLRCSPKSGHDTVSWYQQALGQGPQFIFQYYEEEERQRGNFPDRFSGHQFPNYSSELNVNALLLGDSALYLCASSLASGQPQHFGDGTRLSIL.

The chain has TRBV7-2 and TRBJ1-5; 7 nucleotides line up with TRBD1. V was clipped by 4 bases and J by 1 base; unmatched bases: 4. Germline lookup yields CDR1 SGHTA and CDR2 FQGNSA. The CDR3 spans 15 residues. The CDR3 spells CASSSQTGSNQPQHF. CDR3 bases: TGTGCCAGCAGCTCACAGACAGGGAGCAATCAGCCCCAGCATTTT.

This sequence joins TRBV29-1 and TRBJ1-6; D is perhaps TRBD1 (6 bases). V lost 4 bases and J 7 bases, leaving 8 bases between the germline ends. The CDR3 contains 12 residues. From germline, CDR1 is SQVTM and CDR2 ANQGSEA. The CDR3 DNA reads as TGCAGCGTTGGGCAGGGGAATTCACCCCTCCACTTT. Amino acids: CSVGQGNSPLHF.